The clone carrying this T cell receptor beta chain was seen ten or more times. Its antigen is unknown. This sample is drawn from a study of T cells in Graves' hyperthyroidism and ophthalmopathy. Study-level results: Most thyroid clonotypes expanded above 0.001 were also detected in blood. Median prediction lead before ophthalmopathy onset was around seven months with the model.

RNA transcripts gave rise to amplified TCR beta CDR3 regions. The primer set for the first-round RT-PCR of the TCR CDR3 was HTBI. TCRdb processed the multiplex PCR reads anew with MiXCR; each CDR3 protein has one entry. The data contain about 570,000 distinct CDR3 sequences, around 42% of them singletons. This CDR3 is 16 amino acids long. Germline loops: CDR1 DFQATT, CDR2 SNEGSKA (reference sequence). V gave up 0 bases and J gave up 0 bases, with 11 bases separating them. Thyroid ultrasound and orbital computed tomography, with clinical symptoms and serum thyroxine and TRAb, informed diagnoses. This rearrangement joins TRBV20-1 to TRBJ2-2; D is undetermined. This TCR was sampled from an adult woman with Graves' disease, either hyperthyroidism or ophthalmopathy (not recorded which). Sequenced input: peripheral blood or thyroid tissue (not recorded which). This chain's CDR3 is CSARDIWTPNTGELFF. The CDR3, as DNA: TGCAGTGCTAGAGATATCTGGACGCCGAACACCGGGGAGCTGTTTTTT.